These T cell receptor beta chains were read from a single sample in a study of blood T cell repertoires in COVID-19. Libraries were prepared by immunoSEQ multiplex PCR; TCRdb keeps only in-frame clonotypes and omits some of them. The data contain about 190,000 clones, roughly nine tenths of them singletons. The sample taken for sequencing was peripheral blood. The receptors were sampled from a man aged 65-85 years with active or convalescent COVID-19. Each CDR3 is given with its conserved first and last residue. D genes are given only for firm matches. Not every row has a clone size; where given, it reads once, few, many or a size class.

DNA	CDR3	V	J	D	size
TGCGCCAGCAGCCAAGCGATGGCTCAGCCCCAGCATTTT	CASSQAMAQPQHF	TRBV4-1	TRBJ1-5	-	-
TGTGCCAGCAGCTCATCTGGCGGGGTATCCTACGAGCAGTACTTC	CASSSSGGVSYEQYF	TRBV7-8	TRBJ2-7	-	-
TGCGCCAGCAGCTTGACAGGAAGATATGGCTACACCTTC	CASSLTGRYGYTF	TRBV5-1	TRBJ1-2	-	-
TGTGCCAGTAGTACCGACAGTTATCAGCCCCAGCATTTT	CASSTDSYQPQHF	TRBV19	TRBJ1-5	-	-
TGCGCCAGCAGCGACCTAGCCGGGGGGCCCTACAATGAGCAGTTCTTC	CASSDLAGGPYNEQFF	TRBV5-1	TRBJ2-1	-	-
TGTGCCAGCGCTCGAGGGGGGGTCCAAGAGACCCAGTACTTC	CASARGGVQETQYF	TRBV7-2	TRBJ2-5	-	-
TGTGCCAGCAGCTTGGGGAGGGCCGGGGTAGGAGAGACCCAGTACTTC	CASSLGRAGVGETQYF	TRBV5-4	TRBJ2-5	-	once
TGCAGTGTCCGGAGGGCTGAAGCTTTCTTT	CSVRRAEAFF	TRBV20-1	TRBJ1-1	-	-
TGCAGCGTTGACGGTTCCGGGAGCCGGGAGACCCAGTACTTC	CSVDGSGSRETQYF	TRBV29-1	TRBJ2-5	-	-
TGTGCCAGCAGCCAAACAGAGATCGAGCAGTACTTC	CASSQTEIEQYF	TRBV3-1/TRBV3-2	TRBJ2-7	-	-
TGTGCCATCAGCGGACAACTCCTGAACGAGCAGTACTTC	CAISGQLLNEQYF	TRBV10-3	TRBJ2-7	-	-
TGCGCCAGCCGGAATGCGGGGGGGCCCCACGAGCAGTACTTC	CASRNAGGPHEQYF	TRBV5-1	TRBJ2-7	TRBD2	-
TGTGCCAGCTCACCACCCACTAGCGGGGGGTCCCAGTACTTC	CASSPPTSGGSQYF	TRBV18	TRBJ2-5	TRBD2	-
TGTGCCAGCTCACAGGGGCTATACAATGAGCAGTTCTTC	CASSQGLYNEQFF	TRBV18	TRBJ2-1	-	-
TGTGCCACCAGTGACCGCCGGGACAGCTCTGGAAACACCATATATTTT	CATSDRRDSSGNTIYF	TRBV24-1	TRBJ1-3	TRBD1	-
TGTGCCACCAGCAACGATGGGACAAGACAGGGTTCTACGCTGCAGTACTTC	CATSNDGTRQGSTLQYF	TRBV15	TRBJ2-7	TRBD1	-
TGTGCCAGCAGCTTAGTGGGACAGGGGAATTCACCCCTCCACTTT	CASSLVGQGNSPLHF	TRBV7-2	TRBJ1-6	TRBD1	-
TGTGCCAGCAGTTACACCTCCGGGACAGGGTACGAGCAGTACTTC	CASSYTSGTGYEQYF	TRBV6-5	TRBJ2-7	TRBD1	-
TGTGCCAGCAGTCGGACAAGACAGGGTCAGGGTGCAGATACGCAGTATTTT	CASSRTRQGQGADTQYF	TRBV28	TRBJ2-3	TRBD1	-
TGTGCCAGCAGTGCACGACAGCTAGCGGGGTCCGGGGAGCTGTTTTTT	CASSARQLAGSGELFF	TRBV6-6	TRBJ2-2	TRBD2	-
TGTGCCAGCAGGAGGGGAGGTGAAAAACTGTTTTTT	CASRRGGEKLFF	TRBV2	TRBJ1-4	-	-
TGTGCCAGCAGCTTAGATGGGCTACAGCCCCAGCATTTT	CASSLDGLQPQHF	TRBV11-2	TRBJ1-5	-	once
TGTGCCAGCAGCGTAGGCGGACTTGGGGAGGAGCAGTTCTTC	CASSVGGLGEEQFF	TRBV9	TRBJ2-1	-	-
TGTGCCAGCAGTGTAAGGGGGAACACTGAAGCTTTCTTT	CASSVRGNTEAFF	TRBV25-1	TRBJ1-1	-	-
TGTGCCAGTAGCCCAGGAGGGGTATCGCCCCAGCATTTT	CASSPGGVSPQHF	TRBV19	TRBJ1-5	-	once
TGTGCCAGCAGCTATGGAAGAACGTGGGACAGGAGCTCCTACGAGCAGTACTTC	CASSYGRTWDRSSYEQYF	TRBV6-2/TRBV6-3	TRBJ2-7	TRBD1	-
TGTGCCAGCAGTTCCGACAGGGGGGCAGAGACCCAGTACTTC	CASSSDRGAETQYF	TRBV27	TRBJ2-5	TRBD1	-
TGTGCCAGACCTTCCGGGATAGGGTGGTACGAGCAGTACTTC	CARPSGIGWYEQYF	TRBV19	TRBJ2-7	-	-
TGTGCCAGTACCCAGGGAGGGACTGGAAACACCATATATTTT	CASTQGGTGNTIYF	TRBV19	TRBJ1-3	-	-
TGTGCCAGCAGCGTTACTAGCGGCGTCAAAAACATTCAGTACTTC	CASSVTSGVKNIQYF	TRBV7-2	TRBJ2-4	TRBD2	-
TGTGCCAGCAGCTTGGACAGGTTTAGCACAGATACGCAGTATTTT	CASSLDRFSTDTQYF	TRBV5-4	TRBJ2-3	-	-
TGTGCCGCGGGACTAGCGTACTCAGATACGCAGTATTTT	CAAGLAYSDTQYF	TRBV10-3	TRBJ2-3	TRBD2	few
TGCGCCAGCAGCTTGGTAGGGAGCCAAGAGACCCAGTACTTC	CASSLVGSQETQYF	TRBV5-1	TRBJ2-5	-	-
TGTGCCAGTAGTATCGACTTACAGGGGGACACTGAAGCTTTCTTT	CASSIDLQGDTEAFF	TRBV19	TRBJ1-1	TRBD1	-
TGTGCCAGCAGTTTAGCTCTAGGGGAAAAGACCCAGTACTTC	CASSLALGEKTQYF	TRBV27	TRBJ2-5	-	-
TGTGCCAGCAGGGGACTAGCGGGAGTCGGTGAGCAGTTCTTC	CASRGLAGVGEQFF	TRBV2	TRBJ2-1	TRBD2	-
TGTGCCACCGGGCGGACAGGCCCCTACAATGAGCAGTTCTTC	CATGRTGPYNEQFF	TRBV15	TRBJ2-1	TRBD1	-
TGTGCCAGCAGTTTACCCCCCCCTAGCGGTCCCGGGGAGCTGTTTTTT	CASSLPPPSGPGELFF	TRBV28	TRBJ2-2	TRBD2	-
TGTGCCACCAGCAGAACAGGGGCTGGAAACACCATATATTTT	CATSRTGAGNTIYF	TRBV15	TRBJ1-3	TRBD1	-
TGTGCCAGCAGTCCGAAGGACTACTCGCCAACAGATACGCAGTATTTT	CASSPKDYSPTDTQYF	TRBV3-1/TRBV3-2	TRBJ2-3	-	-
TGTGCCAGCAGCCAAGACGAGGTCCGGGACAAAAACACAGATACGCAGTATTTT	CASSQDEVRDKNTDTQYF	TRBV3-1/TRBV3-2	TRBJ2-3	-	once
TGTGCCAGCAGACCTAGCGGGAGGGCTTGGAACAATGAGCAGTTCTTC	CASRPSGRAWNNEQFF	TRBV7-8	TRBJ2-1	TRBD2	-
TGCAGTGCTAGGAGCGGCGTGGAGCAGTACTTC	CSARSGVEQYF	TRBV20-1	TRBJ2-7	-	once
TGCGCCAGCAGCTCCATAGCGGGGGCAGATACGCAGTATTTT	CASSSIAGADTQYF	TRBV5-1	TRBJ2-3	TRBD2	-
TGTGCCAGCACCACTAACAGGGCCCAGCATTTT	CASTTNRAQHF	TRBV28	TRBJ1-5	-	-
TGTGCCAGCAGCCGCCCAGGGTCACGGCCCCAGCATTTT	CASSRPGSRPQHF	TRBV28	TRBJ1-5	-	-
TGCGCCAGCAGTGAAGGGGGGGAGAATTCACCCCTCCACTTT	CASSEGGENSPLHF	TRBV10-1	TRBJ1-6	-	-
TGTGCCAGCAGCTTAGTGGTTAGCGGGAACACCGGGGAGCTGTTTTTT	CASSLVVSGNTGELFF	TRBV7-7	TRBJ2-2	-	few
TGTGCCAGCAGGTTAAAGACTAGCGATTCTGAGTTCTTC	CASRLKTSDSEFF	TRBV5-8	TRBJ2-1	TRBD2	-
TGTGCCACCAGTGCAGGGATACTCACCGTCGAGACCCAGTACTTC	CATSAGILTVETQYF	TRBV24-1	TRBJ2-5	-	-